This record concerns one TCR beta chain sequence. What it binds is unknown. The data belong to a study of breast tumors, draining lymph nodes, adjacent tissues. CDR1 is MNHEY, CDR2 SVGAGI, per germline. With 5 bases clipped from V and 5 bases from J, the junction kept 6 bases outside the gene matches. The CDR3 consists of 14 residues. TCRdb reanalysed the multiplex PCR reads using MiXCR and keeps one entry per CDR3 protein. Among fewer than 25,000 distinct CDR3 sequences listed, 68% were seen once. Study-wide findings and caveats: The lymph node origin of tumor T cells was framed as consistent with a hypothesis, not demonstrated. Luminal-like breast cancer showed significantly greater tumor-nontumor repertoire similarity than basal-like breast cancer did.

The sequenced sample consisted of tumor-adjacent breast tissue. The rearrangement joins TRBV6-5 to TRBJ2-7, with 10 bases lining up with TRBD1. This receptor was obtained from a female donor with breast cancer. Some clones in this sample may be carry-over from other donors' samples. This chain's CDR3 is CASSNRDRGNEQYF. The DNA of the CDR3 is TGTGCCAGCAGTAACCGGGACAGGGGTAACGAGCAGTACTTC.